These 30 T cell receptor beta chains were sequenced from one sample in a study of shared clonotypes between healthy human individuals. The protocol was immunoSEQ multiplex PCR, while the TCRdb copy is restricted to in-frame clones and leaves out a portion. In the table there are some 1,100,000 clones, 78% of which are singletons. The sample consisted of memory CD4+ T cells from PBMCs. This sample's subset: CD45RA-negative fraction. These receptors were collected from a man between 18 and 29 years old in good health. Some clones in this sample may be carry-over from other donors' samples.

The chain joins TRBV7-3 to TRBJ1-2; D is perhaps TRBD1 (5 bases). Trimming stripped 3 bases from V and 8 bases from J, with 13 bases between. CDR3 size: 13 residues. Per the germline V gene, CDR1 is SGHTA and CDR2 is FQGTGA. CDR3 nucleotides: TGTGCCAGCAGCTTCGAGCAGGGCATAGGCTACACCTTC. Translating it yields CASSFEQGIGYTF.

This sequence joins TRBV29-1 and TRBJ2-7; D might be TRBD1 (5 bases). The V end lost 3 bases, the J end lost 3 bases, and 12 bases lay between the germline ends. The CDR3 loop spans 13 amino acids. Germline assignment: CDR1 SQVTM and CDR2 ANQGSEA. The CDR3 nucleotides read TGCAGCGTTGACACAGGTGGGCGCTACGAGCAGTACTTC. Translated, it gives CSVDTGGRYEQYF.

The gene calls are TRBV4-1 and TRBJ2-3; 7 positions agree with TRBD2. The V and J ends lost 5 bases and 0 bases, in that order; junction bases with no gene match: 8. Looked up from germline, CDR1 is MGHRA and CDR2 is YSYEKL. CDR3 length equals 16 residues. CDR3 amino acids: CASSLRESTSTDTQYF. In DNA form, the CDR3 reads TGCGCCAGCAGCTTGCGGGAGAGCACTAGCACAGATACGCAGTATTTT.

The chain combines TRBV4-3 with TRBJ1-3; D is unclear. Trimming left V 0 bases short and J 11 bases short, with 14 bases between. This CDR3 region has 14 residues. The V gene's germline CDR1 is LGHNA and CDR2 YSLEER. In nucleotides, the CDR3 is TGCGCCAGCAGCCAAGAGTCCTCTCGGGGAGCCATATATTTT. Translating gives CASSQESSRGAIYF.

V and J are TRBV7-7 and TRBJ2-2; D is perhaps TRBD2 (5 bases). Germline V gene lookup returns CDR1 SSHAT and CDR2 FNYEAQ (reference sequence). CDR3 length: 15 residues. Trimming stripped 0 bases from V and 4 bases from J, with 9 bases between. CDR3 in DNA: TGTGCCAGCAGCTTAGCGGGAGTGGGCACCGGGGAGCTGTTTTTT. Translated, it gives CASSLAGVGTGELFF. Full variable domain (outside the CDR3, taken from reference TRBV7-7 and TRBJ2-2): GAGVSQSPRYKVTKRGQDVTLRCDPISSHATLYWYQQALGQGPEFLTYFNYEAQPDKSGLPSDRFSAERPEGSISTLTIQRTEQRDSAMYRCASSLAGVGTGELFFGEGSRLTVL.

This clone was detected once. CDR3 coding DNA: TGTGCCAGCAGGACTAGCGGGAGGGAGGCTAGCACAGATACGCAGTATTTT. Its translation is CASRTSGREASTDTQYF. The chain employs TRBV25-1 and TRBJ2-3, with 14 bases aligning to TRBD2. V lost 6 bases and J lost 0; bases outside the gene matches: 5. CDR3 length: 17 residues. Germline V CDR1 and CDR2: MGHDK, SYGVNS. Variable domain in full (rest from reference TRBV25-1 and TRBJ2-3): EADIYQTPRYLVIGTGKKITLECSQTMGHDKMYWYQQDPGMELHLIHYSYGVNSTEKGDLSSESTVSRIRTEHFPLTLESARPSHTSQYLCASRTSGREASTDTQYFGPGTRLTVL.

This sequence joins TRBV30 and TRBJ2-3; D not certain. The CDR3 sequence is 13 residues long. Germline V gene lookup returns CDR1 GTSNPN and CDR2 SVGIG (reference sequence). Trimming took 2 bases from V and 4 from J, leaving 10 bases between them. The CDR3 nucleotides are TGTGCCTGGAGTACGCATGGGGCAGATACGCAGTATTTT. This encodes CAWSTHGADTQYF.

This chain joins TRBV28 and TRBJ1-2; TRBD1 is a possible D gene (6 bases). Germline loops: CDR1 MDHEN, CDR2 SYDVKM. CDR3 length equals 13 residues. The V and J ends lost 7 bases and 7 bases respectively, with 16 bases between them. DNA for the CDR3: TGTGCCAGCACTAGAACGGGGGGCTCTGGCTACACCTTC. Protein product: CASTRTGGSGYTF.

The chain is built from TRBV14 and TRBJ2-7; 12 nucleotides agree with TRBD2. Germline V gene data show CDR1 as SGHDN and CDR2 as FVKESK. The CDR3 contains 15 residues. V lost 3 bases, J lost 2 bases, and 2 bases stayed unmatched. CDR3 sequence: CASSQGTSGPYEQYF. In nucleotides, the CDR3 is TGTGCCAGCAGCCAGGGGACTAGCGGGCCCTACGAGCAGTACTTC.

The chain couples TRBV7-8 to TRBJ1-1, with D unresolved. V gave up 3 bases and J gave up 0 bases, with 8 bases separating them. Germline V gene sequence: CDR1 SGHVS, CDR2 FQNEAQ. The CDR3 is 14 residues long. This CDR3 is CASSFLTVNTEAFF. The DNA of the CDR3 is TGTGCCAGCAGCTTCCTGACGGTGAACACTGAAGCTTTCTTT. Based on the CDR3 plus reference TRBV7-8 and TRBJ1-1, the full variable domain is GAGVSQSPRYKVAKRGQDVALRCDPISGHVSLFWYQQALGQGPEFLTYFQNEAQLDKSGLPSDRFFAERPEGSVSTLKIQRTQQEDSAVYLCASSFLTVNTEAFFGQGTRLTVV.

V usage is TRBV18 and J usage is TRBJ2-7, with 8 bases matching TRBD1. The germline V gene encodes CDR1 KGHSH and CDR2 LQKENI. V trimming: 5 bases; J trimming: 12 bases; junction bases outside the gene matches: 12. The CDR3 covers 13 residues. CDR3 amino acids: CASSETDRGRPYF. The CDR3 nucleotides read TGTGCCAGCTCAGAGACTGACAGGGGACGTCCGTACTTC.

The chain employs TRBV28 and TRBJ1-3; no firm D call. The CDR3 length is 13 residues. CDR1 and CDR2 (germline): MDHEN, SYDVKM. V was clipped by 8 bases and J by 1 base, with 9 bases between them. CDR3 sequence (DNA): TGTGCCAGCCGACCAGGATCTGGAAACACCATATATTTT. Translating it yields CASRPGSGNTIYF.

The J gene is TRBJ2-3, the V gene TRBV7-2; no reliable D call. V lost 0 bases to trimming and J lost 4 bases, with 2 bases between them. Germline V gene sequence: CDR1 SGHTA, CDR2 FQGNSA. The CDR3 is 12 residues long. The CDR3 spells CASSLASDTQYF. CDR3 in DNA: TGTGCCAGCAGCTTAGCTTCAGATACGCAGTATTTT.

The V gene is TRBV27, the J gene TRBJ2-1; 9 bases are shared with TRBD1. This CDR3 region has 15 residues. J lost 5 bases, V lost 5 bases, and 7 bases had no gene match. CDR1 is MNHEY, CDR2 SMNVEV, per germline (reference sequence). The CDR3 DNA reads TGTGCCAGCAGTGTGCCGGGACAGGGTAACAATGAGCAGTTCTTC. It translates to CASSVPGQGNNEQFF.

This chain links TRBV4-1 with TRBJ1-4; D unclear. This CDR3 has 15 amino acids. Germline CDR1 MGHRA, CDR2 YSYEKL. Trimming cost V 4 bases and J 0 bases, with 9 bases left between them. DNA of the CDR3: TGCGCCAGCAGCCCCAAGGGCGCAACTAATGAAAAACTGTTTTTT. Translated, it gives CASSPKGATNEKLFF.

V gene TRBV19 combines with J gene TRBJ1-1; D is ambiguous. The V and J ends lost 3 bases and 6 bases respectively, with 17 bases between them. The CDR3 totals 15 residues. Per germline, CDR1 LNHDA and CDR2 SQIVND (reference sequence). The CDR3 DNA reads as TGTGCCAGTAGTATCGTTGGAGTCTCGGGCCCTGAAGCTTTCTTT. Translated, it gives CASSIVGVSGPEAFF. The variable domain in full, with the rest retrieved from reference TRBV19 and TRBJ1-1, is DGGITQSPKYLFRKEGQNVTLSCEQNLNHDAMYWYRQDPGQGLRLIYYSQIVNDFQKGDIAEGYSVSREKKESFPLTVTSAQKNPTAFYLCASSIVGVSGPEAFFGQGTRLTVV.

The J gene is TRBJ1-3, the V gene TRBV5-4, with a tentative D call TRBD1 (5 bases). In germline, CDR1 is SGHNT, CDR2 YYREEE (reference sequence). The CDR3 is 15 amino acids. V dropped 4 bases and J dropped 4 bases, with 15 bases sitting between them. The CDR3 bases are TGTGCCAGCAGCCCGGGCGGGGGTACCGGAAACACCATATATTTT. Its protein product is CASSPGGGTGNTIYF.

This chain links TRBV5-4 with TRBJ1-2; weak D call: TRBD1 (6 bases). Germline lookup yields CDR1 SGHNT and CDR2 YYREEE (reference sequence). V gave up 4 bases and J gave up 0 bases, with 13 bases separating them. The CDR3 length is 15 residues. In DNA form, the CDR3 reads TGTGCCAGCAGCCCCCAGGGGCGGTCTAACTATGGCTACACCTTC. Translation gives CASSPQGRSNYGYTF.

This clone was observed many times. The chain employs TRBV15 and TRBJ2-1; 10 bases match TRBD1. CDR3 length: 19 amino acids. Germline V gene sequence: CDR1 LNHNV, CDR2 YYDKDF (reference sequence). Trimming removed 0 bases from V and 5 bases from J; junction bases left unmatched: 13. The CDR3 DNA is TGTGCCACCAGCAGAGATTGGGCCCGGAGCGGGACAGGGGACAATGAGCAGTTCTTC. This gives the protein CATSRDWARSGTGDNEQFF.

Points on this clone: This same CDR3 is encoded by further DNA sequences in the sample. The CDR3 protein is CASSSHGVYEQYF. DNA of the CDR3: TGTGCCAGCAGCTCGCATGGAGTCTACGAGCAGTACTTC. The chain links TRBV11-2 to TRBJ2-7; D gene ambiguous. The CDR3 covers 13 residues. Trimming took 4 bases from V and 3 from J, leaving 10 bases between them. Germline V gives CDR1 SGHAT, CDR2 FQNNGV.

V and J are TRBV2 and TRBJ1-1; D uncertain. This CDR3 spans 14 amino acids. The germline V gene has CDR1 SNHLY and CDR2 FYNNEI. V dropped 1 base and J dropped 1 base, with 7 bases sitting between them. The CDR3 loop is CASSEVRKNTEAFF. The CDR3, as DNA: TGTGCCAGCAGTGAAGTTAGGAAGAACACTGAAGCTTTCTTT.

The chain is built from TRBV28 and TRBJ2-4; D may correspond to TRBD1 or TRBD2 (6 bases each). The germline V and J ends were trimmed by 1 base and 1 base, with 11 bases remaining between them. There are 16 residues in the CDR3. Germline values: CDR1 MDHEN, CDR2 SYDVKM. CDR3 region: CASSLSGAIAKNIQYF. In DNA form, the CDR3 reads TGTGCCAGCAGTTTATCGGGGGCGATCGCCAAAAACATTCAGTACTTC.

This clone turned up a few times. The chain links TRBV18 to TRBJ2-4; 11 nucleotides align to TRBD2. In germline, CDR1 is KGHSH, CDR2 LQKENI. V lost 2 bases and J lost 7; bases outside the gene matches: 7. The CDR3 consists of 16 residues. CDR3 sequence (DNA): TGTGCCAGCTCACCAGGGACTAGCGGAGCCGGGAACATTCAGTACTTC. This codes for CASSPGTSGAGNIQYF.

In DNA form, the CDR3 reads TGTGCCAGCGATCATGAGGGGGTCACAGATACGCAGTATTTT. It is translated as CASDHEGVTDTQYF. This chain uses TRBV28 with TRBJ2-3; a possible D gene is TRBD1 (6 bases). This CDR3 has 14 amino acids. V dropped 8 bases and J dropped 2 bases, with 14 bases sitting between them. The germline V gene has CDR1 MDHEN and CDR2 SYDVKM.

The chain links TRBV29-1 to TRBJ1-5, with 8 bases that match TRBD1. V lost 7 bases, J lost 3 bases, and 5 bases stayed unmatched. This CDR3 comprises 13 residues. The V gene's germline CDR1 is SQVTM and CDR2 ANQGSEA. CDR3 sequence reads: CSAWTGYNQPQHF. The CDR3 DNA sequence: TGCAGCGCCTGGACAGGGTACAATCAGCCCCAGCATTTT.

This chain joins TRBV5-4 and TRBJ2-6; 8 bases are shared with TRBD1. The trim removed 4 bases at V and 6 bases at J, leaving 6 bases unmatched. CDR3 length: 15 residues. Germline V lookup: CDR1 SGHNT, CDR2 YYREEE (reference sequence). The CDR3: CASSKQGGVANVLTF. DNA for the CDR3: TGTGCCAGCAGCAAACAGGGGGGAGTGGCCAACGTCCTGACTTTC.

The V call is TRBV7-8, the J call TRBJ2-5; 9 bases are a match to TRBD2. V was pared by 3 bases and J by 4 bases, with 6 bases of the junction left unmatched. This CDR3 is built from 15 residues. In germline, CDR1 is SGHVS, CDR2 FQNEAQ. In nucleotides, the CDR3 is TGTGCCAGCAGCTTCGGTAGCGGGAGTGGAGAGACCCAGTACTTC. Translation: CASSFGSGSGETQYF. The whole variable domain, filled in from reference TRBV7-8 and TRBJ2-5, reads GAGVSQSPRYKVAKRGQDVALRCDPISGHVSLFWYQQALGQGPEFLTYFQNEAQLDKSGLPSDRFFAERPEGSVSTLKIQRTQQEDSAVYLCASSFGSGSGETQYFGPGTRLLVL.

On this clone itself: This sample includes further DNA sequences coding for the same CDR3. The J gene is TRBJ2-1, the V gene TRBV9; 9 nucleotides agree with TRBD2. The CDR3 totals 15 residues. Germline assignment: CDR1 SGDLS and CDR2 YYNGEE. The ends lost 3 bases at V and 1 base at J; junction bases unmatched: 2. The CDR3 DNA reads as TGTGCCAGCAGCGGTAGCGGGAGATCCTACAATGAGCAGTTCTTC. Encoded protein: CASSGSGRSYNEQFF.

This chain links TRBV29-1 with TRBJ2-1; 10 bases align to TRBD2. The CDR3 contains 18 residues. The ends lost 1 base at V and 1 base at J; junction bases unmatched: 10. Per the germline V gene, CDR1 is SQVTM and CDR2 is ANQGSEA. The CDR3, as DNA: TGCAGCGTTGAAGGCTACTCTAGCGGGAGAGTATCCTACAATGAGCAGTTCTTC. It encodes CSVEGYSSGRVSYNEQFF.

This clone turned up a few times. The rearrangement uses TRBV9 and TRBJ2-5; D is ambiguous. CDR1 is SGDLS, CDR2 YYNGEE, per germline. Deletions cut 0 bases from V and 5 bases from J, with 8 bases between. The CDR3 totals 13 residues. In DNA, the CDR3 is TGTGCCAGCAGCGTAGATCCCTGGGAGACCCAGTACTTC. Its protein is CASSVDPWETQYF. The full variable domain, completed using reference TRBV9 and TRBJ2-5, is DSGVTQTPKHLITATGQRVTLRCSPRSGDLSVYWYQQSLDQGLQFLIQYYNGEERAKGNILERFSAQQFPDLHSELNLSSLELGDSALYFCASSVDPWETQYFGPGTRLLVL.